Listed here is a single T cell receptor beta chain. This clone was seen only a few times. Which antigen it targets is not known. Base qualities are not at hand, and no much larger clone is one base apart. The data are from a study of T cell changes during pregnancy in multiple sclerosis (dated by TCRdb to between 2018 and 2021). Some background on the complete study: The study examined how the T cell repertoire changed over the course of pregnancy in women with multiple sclerosis.

The CDR3 numbers 15 residues from cysteine through phenylalanine. Just CDR3 DNA is preserved here, 45 bases in frame from base 1. V is cut back by 6 bases and J by 1 base, with 7 bases in the junction unmatched. Taken from the germline V gene (reference sequence), the CDR1 and CDR2 loops are LNHDA and SQIVND. To prepare the library, the immunoSEQ multiplex PCR assay was applied. Not all clones reach the TCRdb copy of this immuneACCESS table, which keeps in-frame sequences only. Checked studies attribute under half of the gap to unresolved V genes and leave the rest unexplained. The sample table holds around 50,000 clones, of which 80% to 95% were seen once. The ten largest clones capture approximately 0.15% of the sample.

The specimen was CD4+ T cells from peripheral blood mononuclear cells, collected after pregnancy. The TCR sequence derives from a female donor in good health, enrolled as a control in a pregnancy study. This sequence uses TRBV19 and TRBJ1-1; the central 8 bases match TRBD1. The base sequence is TGTGCCAGTAGGCGACAGGGGCCATCGAACACTGAAGCTTTCTTT. This codes for CASRRQGPSNTEAFF.